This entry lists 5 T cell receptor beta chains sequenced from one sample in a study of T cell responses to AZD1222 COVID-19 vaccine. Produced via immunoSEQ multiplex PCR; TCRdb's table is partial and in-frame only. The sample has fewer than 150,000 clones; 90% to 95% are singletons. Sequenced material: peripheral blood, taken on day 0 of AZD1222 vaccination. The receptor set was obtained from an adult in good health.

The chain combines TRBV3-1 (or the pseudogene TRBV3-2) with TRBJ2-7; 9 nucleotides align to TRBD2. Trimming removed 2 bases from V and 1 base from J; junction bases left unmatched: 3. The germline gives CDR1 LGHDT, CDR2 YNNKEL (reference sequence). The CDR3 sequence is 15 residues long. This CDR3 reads CASSQLAGFSYEQYF. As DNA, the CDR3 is TGTGCCAGCAGCCAACTAGCGGGATTTTCCTACGAGCAGTACTTC.

The CDR3 DNA reads as TGTGCCAGCAGTTTTCTCCGGGACGCGCCAGATACGCAGTATTTT. Its translation is CASSFLRDAPDTQYF. The chain recombines TRBV28 with TRBJ2-3; D tentatively reads TRBD1 or TRBD2 (5 bases each). CDR1 and CDR2 (germline): MDHEN, SYDVKM. This CDR3 contains 15 residues. The V end lost 3 bases, the J end lost 4 bases, and 14 bases lay between the germline ends.

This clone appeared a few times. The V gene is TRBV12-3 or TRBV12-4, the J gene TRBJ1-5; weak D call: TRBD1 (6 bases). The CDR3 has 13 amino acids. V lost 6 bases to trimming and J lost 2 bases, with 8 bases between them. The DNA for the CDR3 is TGTGCCAGCAGGGAGGGGGGCAATCAGCCCCAGCATTTT. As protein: CASREGGNQPQHF.

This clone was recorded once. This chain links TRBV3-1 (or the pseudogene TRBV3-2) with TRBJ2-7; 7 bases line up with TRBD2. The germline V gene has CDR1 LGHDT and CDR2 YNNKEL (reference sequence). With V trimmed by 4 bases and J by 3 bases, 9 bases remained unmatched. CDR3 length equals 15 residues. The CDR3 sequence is CASSLRSGGNYEQYF. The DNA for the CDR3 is TGTGCCAGCAGCCTACGATCGGGGGGAAACTACGAGCAGTACTTC.

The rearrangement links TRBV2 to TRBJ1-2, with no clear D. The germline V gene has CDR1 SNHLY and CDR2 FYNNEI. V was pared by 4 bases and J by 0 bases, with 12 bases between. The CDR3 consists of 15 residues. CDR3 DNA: TGTGCCAGCAGTGCGGACTGGGCGGCTAACTATGGCTACACCTTC. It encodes CASSADWAANYGYTF.